This entry describes one T cell receptor (beta chain). Its specificity is unknown. Germline trimming cut 3 bases from V and 5 bases from J; bases unmatched to any gene: 11. Per the germline V gene, CDR1 is MDHEN and CDR2 is SYDVKM. The CDR3 has 17 residues. This specimen comes from a study of OX40 agonist ivuxolimab in advanced cancers. About the study: Males comprised 70% to 85% of the group, whose mean age was approximately 60 years (range about 20 to 90). Partial responses were achieved by three patients: one hepatocellular carcinoma, two cutaneous melanoma.

Patients were excluded for autoimmune disease history or systemic immunosuppression. The study's findings and limits: There were, on average, more expanded clones in CD8+ T cells than in CD4+.

The method was immunoSEQ multiplex PCR; TCRdb's version includes in-frame clones alone and lacks a portion of them. Among about 84,000 clones listed, approximately 84% were seen once. The rearrangement links TRBV28 to TRBJ1-2, with TRBD1 matching 11 bases. This TCR was sampled from an adult with an advanced solid tumor such as melanoma, head and neck, liver or kidney cancer. The sample consisted of CD4+ or CD8+ T cells sorted from blood, taken in a trial of the OX40 agonist ivuxolimab. The CDR3: CASSFGQGALPQYGYTF. For the CDR3, the DNA is TGTGCCAGCAGTTTCGGACAGGGGGCCCTACCCCAATATGGCTACACCTTC.